The present T cell receptor beta chain was sequenced within a study of PD-1 blockade in classical Hodgkin lymphoma. The table came from immunoSEQ multiplex PCR; TCRdb's copy has only in-frame clones and leaves some out. This table holds more than 55,000 clones, around nine tenths found once. In the case of this clone: Its antigen is undetermined.

The germline V gene encodes CDR1 SGHRS and CDR2 YFSETQ. The CDR3 length is 15 residues. The V gene lost 2 bases and the J gene lost 6 bases, with 16 bases spanning the gap. Each and every patient relapsed after autologous stem cell transplantation, and patients got differing brentuximab vedotin exposure. Best outcomes ranged across complete response, partial response and progressive disease. Study-wide points: Baseline TCR diversity was reportedly lower in newly diagnosed patients than healthy donors.

J is TRBJ2-3 and V is TRBV5-1, with a possible D match to TRBD1 (5 bases). The source of this sequence is a human donor with classical Hodgkin lymphoma. The sample in question was peripheral blood mononuclear cells (PBMCs), obtained before the second cycle of nivolumab. The CDR3: CASSFGQGGGDTQYF. CDR3 DNA: TGCGCCAGCAGCTTTGGTCAGGGCGGTGGGGATACGCAGTATTTT.